This T cell receptor beta chain was captured by sequencing in a study of PD-L1 blockade in urothelial cancer (dated by TCRdb to 2015 to 2018). Regarding the research as a whole: Therapy was started in the mid-2010s for all patients, and atezolizumab 1,200 mg was administered intravenously every 3 weeks. Blood samples were analyzed 3 weeks after the start of treatment (second dose) and 6 weeks after the start of treatment. An exploratory multi-omic analysis was conducted of the somatic, immune and clinical correlates of response to PD-L1 blockade with atezolizumab in urothelial cancer. In the same patients who had TCR sequencing, pretreatment tumors also underwent whole exome sequencing and RNA sequencing. Durable clinical benefit was achieved by nine patients and was not achieved by 20 patients. Pretreatment blood TCR-seq was available for 30 or so patients, at least one posttreatment blood collection was obtained for about 24 patients, and tumor TCR-seq was available for about 24 patients. Patients had an ECOG performance status of 0 or 1 and had received between 0 and 3 prior chemotherapy regimens. A median of about 140,000 T cells and 80,000 to 100,000 unique TCRs was obtained from blood samples, and a median clonality of approximately 0.077 was observed. About nine tenths of the roughly 29 patients were males with bladder-origin urothelial cancer, and about 60% of the roughly 30 reported a prior smoking history. Progression-free survival longer than 6 months counted as durable clinical benefit, and TCR features were additionally tested against both progression-free and overall survival. Pretreatment tumor samples, along with matched peripheral blood collected serially before and after atezolizumab treatment, underwent TCR sequencing. Paper-wide results and their limitations: Because the sample size was small (n ≈ 27) and many exploratory analyses were performed, the results are intended to be hypothesis-generating. Improved progression-free and overall survival was associated with having pretreatment peripheral blood TCR clonality below the median. Patients with durable benefit showed greater expansion of tumor-associated TCR clones in peripheral blood 3 weeks after starting treatment (n of about 20, p = 0.022).

The CDR3 sequence holds 13 residues, the cysteine and phenylalanine included. CDR3 DNA only is kept here, 39 bases in frame from base 1. Sequences LNHDA (CDR1) and SQIVND (CDR2) are obtained from the germline V gene (reference sequence). Trimming takes 1 base from V and 5 bases from J, and the germline ends sit 6 bases apart. Sample time point, as interpreted from the label and publication: peripheral blood 6 weeks after treatment start. A total of under 30 patients with locally advanced or metastatic urothelial carcinoma, treated at Memorial Sloan Kettering on a trial protocol, made up the cohort. Peripheral blood mononuclear cells were collected pretreatment and during treatment, with between 1 and 8 total time points obtained per patient. The Qiagen DNeasy Blood extraction kit was used to purify genomic DNA from total PBMCs and from tumor samples. PBMCs were collected pretreatment and during treatment and were isolated and stored as previously described.

Synthetic TCR analog templates were spiked into each PCR to estimate absolute template abundance from read counts. The immunoSEQ assay was used to amplify TCRbeta CDR3 regions from genomic DNA with bias-controlled V and J gene primers. Rearranged TCRbeta segments were sequenced at approximately 20X coverage. The source study handled its data this way. Sequencing errors were corrected by clustering, and CDR3s were annotated against IMGT so that V, D and J genes could be assigned. Downstream analyses used only productive TCRbeta rearrangements, leaving out any out-of-frame or stop-codon sequences. Clonality was calculated as one minus the Shannon entropy normalized by the log of the number of unique productive sequences. Fisher's exact test with Benjamini-Hochberg correction, using a cutoff of adjusted p below 0.01, was how clones that differed between time points or between blood and tumor were identified. Here the immuneACCESS table is served through TCRdb, limited to in-frame sequences with V and J called. Missing clones are a known gap in these copies; in checked studies unresolved V genes cover under half, and the rest lacks a known reason. The V and J calls and clone size were taken over from that table, and D and trimming were inferred from the DNA. This sample lists around 87,000 clones; less than 90% were detected once. The ten largest clonotypes hold around 8.1% of the sample.

As concerns this clone: What this receptor recognizes is not known. Per-base qualities were not stored, and no clone one base away is much larger.

The sample was PBMCs, taken around atezolizumab (anti-PD-L1) treatment. The sequence came from a man between 65 and 85 years old with urothelial cancer. Here the chain combines TRBV19 and TRBJ1-5, with the D gene too uncertain to name. CDR3 reads: CASSIAMYQPQHF. In nucleotides, the sequence is TGTGCCAGTAGTATAGCAATGTATCAGCCCCAGCATTTT.